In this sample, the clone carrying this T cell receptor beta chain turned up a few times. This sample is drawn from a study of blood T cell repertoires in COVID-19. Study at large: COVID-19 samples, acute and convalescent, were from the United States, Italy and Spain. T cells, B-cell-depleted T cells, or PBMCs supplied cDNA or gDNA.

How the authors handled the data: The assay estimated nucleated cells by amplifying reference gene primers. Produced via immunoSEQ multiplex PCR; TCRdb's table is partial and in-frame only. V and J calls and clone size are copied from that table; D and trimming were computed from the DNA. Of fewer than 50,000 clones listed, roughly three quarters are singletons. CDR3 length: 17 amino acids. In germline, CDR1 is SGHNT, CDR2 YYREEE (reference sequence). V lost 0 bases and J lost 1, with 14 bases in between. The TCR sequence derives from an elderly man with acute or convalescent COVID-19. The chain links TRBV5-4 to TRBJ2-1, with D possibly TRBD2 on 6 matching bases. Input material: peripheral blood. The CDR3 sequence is CASSLATLAISYNEQFF. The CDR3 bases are TGTGCCAGCAGCTTGGCAACACTAGCTATTTCCTACAATGAGCAGTTCTTC.